This entry lists 21 T cell receptor beta chains sequenced from one sample in a study of blood T cell repertoires in COVID-19. The table came from immunoSEQ multiplex PCR; TCRdb's copy has only in-frame clones and leaves some out. Here the sample spans about 210,000 clones, around 80% being singletons. The sequenced sample was peripheral blood. Every receptor here comes from a woman of 80 years or more with COVID-19, enrolled during active disease.

This clone was detected only once. The same CDR3 arises from other DNA sequences in this sample as well. This sequence joins TRBV6-1 and TRBJ1-3; weak D call: TRBD1 (5 bases). The CDR3 is 17 amino acids. Germline loops: CDR1 MNHNS, CDR2 SASEGT. Trimming took off 3 bases at V and 0 bases at J, with 15 bases between the two ends. The DNA for the CDR3 is TGTGCCAGCAGTGAGGGTAGGGGCTTCAGCTCTGGAAACACCATATATTTT. Protein: CASSEGRGFSSGNTIYF.

This clone was observed a handful of times. The chain joins TRBV6-6 to TRBJ2-1, with TRBD1 matching 9 bases. This CDR3 region has 15 residues. Trimming at V came to 6 bases and at J to 0 bases, leaving 3 bases not matched to a gene. Germline-derived CDR1 and CDR2 are MNHNY and SVGAGI (reference sequence). CDR3 DNA sequence: TGTGCCAGCAGGACACAGGGGGCCTCCTACAATGAGCAGTTCTTC. This encodes CASRTQGASYNEQFF.

This sequence joins TRBV18 and TRBJ2-1; TRBD2 matches 15 bases. The CDR3 runs to 16 residues. Trimming removed 8 bases from V and 9 bases from J; junction bases left unmatched: 11. CDR1 KGHSH and CDR2 LQKENI come from the germline V gene. This CDR3 reads CASRTGTSGGPSEQFF. As DNA, the CDR3 is TGTGCCAGCCGTACCGGGACTAGCGGGGGGCCGAGTGAGCAGTTCTTC.

The chain has TRBV4-1 and TRBJ1-5, with D unclear. The CDR3 is made up of 17 amino acids. The germline gives CDR1 MGHRA, CDR2 YSYEKL. The V end lost 0 bases, the J end lost 6 bases, and 18 bases lay between the germline ends. The CDR3 here is CASSQDLGGTRGQPQHF. The CDR3 nucleotides read TGCGCCAGCAGCCAAGATCTAGGAGGTACCCGAGGTCAGCCCCAGCATTTT.

The sample holds one count of this clone. This chain uses TRBV6-5 with TRBJ1-1; no clear D gene. Trimming shortened V by 6 bases and J by 0 bases, and 5 bases separated the two germline ends. Germline loops: CDR1 MNHEY, CDR2 SVGAGI. The CDR3 has 12 residues. CDR3 DNA sequence: TGTGCCAGCAGCCTAGTGAACACTGAAGCTTTCTTT. It encodes CASSLVNTEAFF.

The chain links TRBV6-4 to TRBJ2-7; the D gene is possibly TRBD2 (6 bases). The ends were cut back, 11 bases at V and 6 bases at J, with 11 bases in the middle. The CDR3 contains 10 residues. Germline CDR1 and CDR2: MRHNA and SNTAGT. The CDR3 nucleotides read TGTGCCTTGGACTACATCGAGCAGTACTTC. It codes for CALDYIEQYF.

This chain connects TRBV7-2 to TRBJ2-3; tentative D call: TRBD2 (7 bases). V was shortened by 3 bases and J by 5 bases, with 15 bases between the two germline ends. Germline-derived CDR1 and CDR2 are SGHTA and FQGNSA. This CDR3 has 15 residues. CDR3 sequence: CASSFRRGRGDTQYF. Here the CDR3 DNA reads TGTGCCAGCAGCTTTCGGCGGGGGCGGGGAGATACGCAGTATTTT.

V usage is TRBV7-2 and J usage is TRBJ1-4; D is possibly TRBD1 (6 bases). V lost 5 bases and J 1 base, leaving 11 bases between the germline ends. Germline V lookup: CDR1 SGHTA, CDR2 FQGNSA. The CDR3 is made up of 15 amino acids. The CDR3: CASSQQGVTNEKLFF. The CDR3 nucleotides are TGTGCCAGCAGCCAACAGGGTGTAACTAATGAAAAACTGTTTTTT.

This chain connects TRBV3-1 (or the pseudogene TRBV3-2) to TRBJ2-1, with D possibly TRBD2 on 7 matching bases. The CDR3 length is 14 residues. From germline, CDR1 is LGHDT and CDR2 YNNKEL (reference sequence). V was shortened by 7 bases and J by 6 bases, with 16 bases between the two germline ends. The DNA for the CDR3 is TGTGCCAGCACCCCACGGGGGGCGGGCAATGAGCAGTTCTTC. It codes for CASTPRGAGNEQFF.

The CDR3 is CASSLQGPGANVLTF. The CDR3 DNA reads TGTGCCAGCAGTCTCCAGGGGCCTGGGGCCAACGTCCTGACTTTC. The V gene is TRBV25-1, the J gene TRBJ2-6, with D tentatively TRBD1 (6 bases). With 5 bases removed from V and 2 bases from J, the gap between germline ends came to 10 bases. The CDR3 has 15 residues. Germline CDR1 reads MGHDK; CDR2 reads SYGVNS.

This clone is a singleton in its sample. The chain is built from TRBV6-5 and TRBJ1-2, with TRBD1 matching 9 bases. Germline lookup yields CDR1 MNHEY and CDR2 SVGAGI. This CDR3 has 15 amino acids. V gave up 2 bases and J gave up 7 bases; unmatched junction bases: 8. CDR3 bases: TGTGCCAGCAGTTACCTAGTACAGGGGGCGGCTGGCTACACCTTC. Translation gives CASSYLVQGAAGYTF.

The chain joins TRBV7-9 to TRBJ2-1; 9 positions match TRBD2. The CDR3 extends over 15 amino acids. Germline CDR1 is SEHNR and CDR2 is FQNEAQ (reference sequence). After removal of 5 bases from V and 10 bases from J, the junction contained 12 bases not matched to a gene. CDR3 nucleotides: TGTGCCAGCAGCCGTAGCGGGGGCCGGCGGTTGGAGCAGTTCTTC. Residues: CASSRSGGRRLEQFF.

This clone was detected once. The rearrangement uses TRBV9 and TRBJ1-1; the D gene is possibly TRBD1 (6 bases). Germline V CDR1 and CDR2: SGDLS, YYNGEE. This CDR3 comprises 13 residues. V gave up 0 bases and J gave up 11 bases, with 14 bases separating them. The CDR3 is CASSVDTGPPAFF. For the CDR3, the DNA is TGTGCCAGCAGCGTAGATACAGGGCCGCCTGCTTTCTTT.

This rearrangement joins TRBV3-1 (or the pseudogene TRBV3-2) to TRBJ2-1; 7 bases match TRBD2. V was pared by 4 bases and J by 0 bases, with 3 bases of the junction left unmatched. This CDR3 has 15 amino acids. CDR1 is LGHDT and CDR2 is YNNKEL in the germline V gene (reference sequence). The CDR3 sequence is CASSRAGFSYNEQFF. The CDR3 DNA is TGTGCCAGCAGCCGAGCGGGATTCTCCTACAATGAGCAGTTCTTC.

The sample holds a few counts of this clone. The chain has TRBV5-1 and TRBJ2-1; the match to TRBD2 covers 7 bases. This CDR3 contains 13 residues. Germline assignment: CDR1 SGHRS and CDR2 YFSETQ. The V gene end was trimmed by 4 bases and the J gene end by 9 bases; junction bases not matched to a gene: 7. In DNA, the CDR3 is TGCGCCAGCAGCGCCTCGGGGGAGGGTGAGCAGTTCTTC. Protein product: CASSASGEGEQFF.

This clone was observed once. One junction end disagrees with the germline gene, perhaps due to a read error. J is TRBJ2-2 and V is TRBV7-6; TRBD2 matches at 8 bases. Per the germline V gene, CDR1 is SGHVS and CDR2 is FNYEAQ. The CDR3 has 16 amino acids. In nucleotides, the CDR3 is TGTGCCAGCAGTCCCAGATTAGCGGGGAACTCCGGGGAGCTGTTTTTT. Residues: CASSPRLAGNSGELFF.

The V gene is TRBV7-6, the J gene TRBJ2-1; possible D gene TRBD1, 5 bases. The ends were cut back, 5 bases at V and 7 bases at J, with 24 bases in the middle. CDR1 SGHVS and CDR2 FNYEAQ come from the germline V gene. The CDR3 totals 17 residues. The CDR3 is CASSPPAQGLDGNEQFF. The CDR3 region has the DNA TGTGCCAGCAGCCCACCGGCGCAGGGCCTGGACGGGAATGAGCAGTTCTTC. The variable domain in full, with the rest retrieved from reference TRBV7-6 and TRBJ2-1, is GAGVSQSPRYKVTKRGQDVALRCDPISGHVSLYWYRQALGQGPEFLTYFNYEAQQDKSGLPNDRFSAERPEGSISTLTIQRTEQRDSAMYRCASSPPAQGLDGNEQFFGPGTRLTVL.

This clone was found a few times. J is TRBJ2-6 and V is TRBV4-1, with D possibly matching TRBD2 (5 bases). CDR1 and CDR2 from the germline V gene are MGHRA and YSYEKL. The CDR3 runs to 17 residues. The V end was cut by 4 bases, the J end by 2 bases, with 15 bases between. The CDR3 sequence is CASSPPGFLPGANVLTF. The CDR3 DNA sequence: TGCGCCAGCAGCCCCCCGGGGTTTCTGCCTGGGGCCAACGTCCTGACTTTC.

The chain joins TRBV9 to TRBJ1-2; 12 bases agree with TRBD1. Per the germline V gene, CDR1 is SGDLS and CDR2 is YYNGEE. J lost 7 bases, V lost 4 bases, and 5 bases had no gene match. The CDR3 has 14 amino acids. The CDR3: CASSPGQGAVGYTF. CDR3 sequence (DNA): TGTGCCAGCAGCCCGGGACAGGGGGCGGTTGGCTACACCTTC.

The V and J genes are TRBV5-1 and TRBJ2-3; TRBD1 might be the D (5 bases). This CDR3 contains 14 residues. Per the germline V gene, CDR1 is SGHRS and CDR2 is YFSETQ. V was cut by 0 bases and J by 5 bases, with 10 bases left in between. CDR3 residues: CASSLAMGLDTQYF. CDR3 coding DNA: TGCGCCAGCAGCTTGGCTATGGGGCTAGATACGCAGTATTTT.

The chain uses TRBV3-1 (or the pseudogene TRBV3-2) and TRBJ2-1, with D perhaps matching TRBD1 (5 bases). The ends were cut back, 4 bases at V and 6 bases at J, with 10 bases in the middle. This CDR3 comprises 13 residues. Germline CDR1 reads LGHDT; CDR2 reads YNNKEL (reference sequence). For the CDR3, the DNA is TGTGCCAGCAGCCCCGGACAAATCAATGAGCAGTTCTTC. Encoded protein: CASSPGQINEQFF.